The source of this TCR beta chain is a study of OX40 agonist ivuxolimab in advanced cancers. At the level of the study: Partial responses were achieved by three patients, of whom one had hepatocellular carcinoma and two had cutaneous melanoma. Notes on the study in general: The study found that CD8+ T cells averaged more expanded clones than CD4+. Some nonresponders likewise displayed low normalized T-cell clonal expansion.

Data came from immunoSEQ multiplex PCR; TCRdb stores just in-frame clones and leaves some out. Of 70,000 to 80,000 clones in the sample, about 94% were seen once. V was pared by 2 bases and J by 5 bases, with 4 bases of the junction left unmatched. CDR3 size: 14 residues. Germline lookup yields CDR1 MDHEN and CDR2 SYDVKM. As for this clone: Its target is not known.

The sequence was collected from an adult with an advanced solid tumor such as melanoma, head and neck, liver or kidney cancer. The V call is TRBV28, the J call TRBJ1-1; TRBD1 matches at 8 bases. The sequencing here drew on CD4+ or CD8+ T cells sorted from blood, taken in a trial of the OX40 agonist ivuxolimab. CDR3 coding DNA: TGTGCCAGCAGTTTACAGGGGGCTAGGACTGAAGCTTTCTTT. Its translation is CASSLQGARTEAFF.